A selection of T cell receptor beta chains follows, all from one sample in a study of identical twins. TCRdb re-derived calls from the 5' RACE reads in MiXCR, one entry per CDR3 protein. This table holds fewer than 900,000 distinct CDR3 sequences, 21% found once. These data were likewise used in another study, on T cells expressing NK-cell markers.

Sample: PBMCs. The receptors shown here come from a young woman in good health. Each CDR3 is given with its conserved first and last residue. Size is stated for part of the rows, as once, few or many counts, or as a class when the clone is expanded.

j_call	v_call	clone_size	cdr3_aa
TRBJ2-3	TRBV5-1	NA	CASSFPLAGSRTDTQYF
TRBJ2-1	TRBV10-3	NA	CAISSLAGGRESYNEQFF
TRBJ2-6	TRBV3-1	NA	CASSQGPVLSGANVLTF
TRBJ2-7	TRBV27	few	CASSDQTPYEQYF
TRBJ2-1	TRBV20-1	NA	CSAKPGLGTYNEQFF
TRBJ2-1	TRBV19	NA	CASRTDRGVNEQFF
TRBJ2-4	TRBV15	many	CATSRDKGRLIAKNIQYF
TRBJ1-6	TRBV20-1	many	CSVKTGLENSPLHF
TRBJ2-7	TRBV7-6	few	CASSLRASPYEQYF
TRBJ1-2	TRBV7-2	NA	CASSLGAGKHRTF
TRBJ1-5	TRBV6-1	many	CASSPGGSNQPQHF
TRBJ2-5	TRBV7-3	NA	CASSLRSGGQETQYF
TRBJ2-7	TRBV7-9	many	CASSLSGFHEQYF
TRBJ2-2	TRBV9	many	CASSVASQGASAGELFF
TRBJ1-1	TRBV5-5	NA	CASSLLKVRAFF
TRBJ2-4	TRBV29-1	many	CSAGQGRENIQYF